This T cell receptor beta chain was documented in a study of blood T cell repertoires in COVID-19. About the research overall: The origin of the acute and convalescent COVID-19 samples was the United States, Italy and Spain. T cells, B-cell-depleted T cells, or PBMCs provided the cDNA or gDNA that served as material.

Original handling: The authors estimated nucleated cell counts from reference gene primer amplification. The repertoire was sequenced with immunoSEQ multiplex PCR; TCRdb's copy has only in-frame clones and lacks some. That table supplies the V and J calls and clone size; D and trimming were determined from the DNA. The table shows 15,000 to 20,000 clones, with 85% occurring only once. Trimming took 7 bases from V and 9 from J, leaving 21 bases between them. This CDR3 has 14 amino acids. Germline V CDR1 and CDR2: LNHDA, SQIVND (reference sequence). This receptor was obtained from a man aged 80 or over with acute or convalescent COVID-19. The sequenced sample consisted of peripheral blood. The chain is built from TRBV19 and TRBJ1-1; D gene ambiguous. In nucleotides, the CDR3 is TGTGCCAGTATCTATCCTGGACCAGCTAGCAAAGCTTTCTTT. Residues: CASIYPGPASKAFF.